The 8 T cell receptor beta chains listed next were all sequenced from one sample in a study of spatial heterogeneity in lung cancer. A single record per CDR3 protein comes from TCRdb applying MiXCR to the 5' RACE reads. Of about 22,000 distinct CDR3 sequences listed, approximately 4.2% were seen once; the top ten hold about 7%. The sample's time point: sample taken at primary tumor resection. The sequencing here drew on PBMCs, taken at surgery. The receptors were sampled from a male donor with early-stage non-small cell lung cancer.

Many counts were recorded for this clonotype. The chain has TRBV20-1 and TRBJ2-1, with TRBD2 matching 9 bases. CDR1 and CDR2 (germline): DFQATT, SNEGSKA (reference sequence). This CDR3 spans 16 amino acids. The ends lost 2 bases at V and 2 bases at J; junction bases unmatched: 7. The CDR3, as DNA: TGCAGTGCTAGATCCGAAAGCGGGGGGCCCTACAATGAGCAGTTCTTC. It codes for CSARSESGGPYNEQFF.

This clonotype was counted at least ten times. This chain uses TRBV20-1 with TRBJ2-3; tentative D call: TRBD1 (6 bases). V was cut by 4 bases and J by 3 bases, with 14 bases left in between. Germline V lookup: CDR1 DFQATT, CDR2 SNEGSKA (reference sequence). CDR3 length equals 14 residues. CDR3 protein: CSAIHRVGTDTQYF. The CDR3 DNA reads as TGCAGTGCTATCCACAGGGTTGGGACAGATACGCAGTATTTT.

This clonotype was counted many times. CDR3 protein: CASSSPREGGNTEAFF. The CDR3 region has the DNA TGTGCCAGCAGTTCGCCCAGAGAGGGCGGGAACACTGAAGCTTTCTTT. The chain combines TRBV6-2 or TRBV6-3 with TRBJ1-1; no reliable D call. Germline V gene lookup returns CDR1 MNHEY and CDR2 SVGEGT. V was cut by 4 bases and J by 1 base, with 16 bases left in between. The CDR3 consists of 16 residues.

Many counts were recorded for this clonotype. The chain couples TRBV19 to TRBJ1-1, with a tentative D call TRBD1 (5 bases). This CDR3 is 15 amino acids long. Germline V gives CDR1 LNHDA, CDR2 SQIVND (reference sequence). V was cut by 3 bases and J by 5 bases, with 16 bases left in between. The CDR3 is CASSMNKGIRTEAFF. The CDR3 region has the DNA TGTGCCAGTAGTATGAATAAGGGGATTCGAACTGAAGCTTTCTTT.

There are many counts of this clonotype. CDR3 region: CASSLGTVNTEAFF. Written as DNA, the CDR3 is TGTGCCAGCAGTTTAGGGACGGTGAACACTGAAGCTTTCTTT. The chain uses TRBV12-3 or TRBV12-4 and TRBJ1-1; D gene ambiguous. V was trimmed by 1 base and J by 0 bases, leaving 6 bases between them. CDR3 size: 14 residues.

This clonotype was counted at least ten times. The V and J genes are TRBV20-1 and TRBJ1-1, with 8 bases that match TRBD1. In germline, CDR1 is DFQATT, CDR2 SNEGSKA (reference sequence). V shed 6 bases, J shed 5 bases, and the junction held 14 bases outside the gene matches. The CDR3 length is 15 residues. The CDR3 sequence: CSAPPRQGPWTEAFF. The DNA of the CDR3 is TGCAGTGCCCCCCCACGACAGGGGCCCTGGACTGAAGCTTTCTTT.

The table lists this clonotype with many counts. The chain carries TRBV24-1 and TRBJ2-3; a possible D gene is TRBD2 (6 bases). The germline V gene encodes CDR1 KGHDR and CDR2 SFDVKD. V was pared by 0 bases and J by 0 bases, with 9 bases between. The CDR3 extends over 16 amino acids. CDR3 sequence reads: CATSDLMAGSTDTQYF. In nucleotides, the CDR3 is TGTGCCACCAGTGATTTGATGGCGGGGAGCACAGATACGCAGTATTTT.

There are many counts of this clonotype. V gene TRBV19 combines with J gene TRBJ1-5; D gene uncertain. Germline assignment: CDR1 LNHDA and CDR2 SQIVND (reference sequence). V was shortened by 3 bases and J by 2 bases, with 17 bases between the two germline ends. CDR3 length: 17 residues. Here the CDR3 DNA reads TGTGCCAGTAGTATGAGGGTGTTATACCAGGGCAATCAGCCCCAGCATTTT. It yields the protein CASSMRVLYQGNQPQHF.